Following are 15 T cell receptor beta chains from one sample sequenced in a study of CD8+CD57+ T cells in acquired aplastic anemia. TCR beta VDJ and CDR3 profiling used genomic DNA as template. TCRdb recomputed calls from the reads with MiXCR, one row per CDR3 protein. The sample consists of over 150,000 distinct CDR3 sequences, less than 65% of them appearing once. The sample consisted of sorted CD4+, CD8+, or CD8+CD57+ T cells (not recorded which) from PBMCs. The receptors here all came from a human donor in good health, serving as a control.

V and J are TRBV10-2 and TRBJ2-7; 10 bases are shared with TRBD1. This CDR3 comprises 16 residues. Germline V gene lookup returns CDR1 WSHSY and CDR2 SAAADI. Trimming at V came to 7 bases and at J to 2 bases, leaving 11 bases not matched to a gene. CDR3 in amino acids: CASNAGTGVGTYEQYF. CDR3 coding DNA: TGCGCCAGCAACGCCGGGACAGGGGTCGGGACCTACGAGCAGTACTTC.

This clonotype showed up just a few times. V is TRBV3-1 and J is TRBJ2-5; D unclear. V was cut by 0 bases and J by 2 bases, with 16 bases left in between. Germline V lookup: CDR1 LGHDT, CDR2 YNNKEL (reference sequence). The CDR3 is made up of 17 amino acids. DNA of the CDR3: TGTGCCAGCAGCCAAGACCGGAGCCGACGCTATCAAGAGACCCAGTACTTC. It encodes CASSQDRSRRYQETQYF.

The chain combines TRBV5-1 with TRBJ2-7; 10 nucleotides agree with TRBD1. Per the germline V gene, CDR1 is SGHRS and CDR2 is YFSETQ. This CDR3 has 15 residues. With 4 bases clipped from V and 9 bases from J, the junction kept 13 bases outside the gene matches. The CDR3 here is CASSVDRDRGHGQYF. CDR3 sequence (DNA): TGCGCCAGCAGCGTTGACAGGGACAGGGGCCACGGGCAGTACTTC.

The rearrangement joins TRBV7-2 to TRBJ1-5, with D tentatively TRBD1 (6 bases). The ends were cut back, 4 bases at V and 5 bases at J, with 9 bases in the middle. Germline V gives CDR1 SGHTA, CDR2 FQGNSA. The CDR3 is made up of 13 amino acids. The CDR3 sequence: CASSWQGYQPQHF. The CDR3 DNA reads TGTGCCAGCAGCTGGCAGGGGTATCAGCCCCAGCATTTT.

This clonotype has at least ten counts. The chain couples TRBV4-2 to TRBJ2-7; D uncertain. The CDR3 has 13 amino acids. Germline loops: CDR1 LGHNA, CDR2 YNFKEQ. Trimming cost V 3 bases and J 3 bases, with 9 bases left between them. CDR3 residues: CASSHGGIYEQYF. The CDR3 DNA reads TGTGCCAGCAGCCATGGTGGGATCTACGAGCAGTACTTC.

The chain has TRBV7-9 and TRBJ2-7, with 10 bases lining up with TRBD1. Trimming took 5 bases from V and 7 from J; bases not matched to a gene: 11. The CDR3 extends over 15 amino acids. The germline gives CDR1 SEHNR, CDR2 FQNEAQ (reference sequence). The CDR3 DNA is TGTGCCAGCAGCCGTGGGACAGGGGAGGCGAGGGAGCAGTACTTC. It specifies CASSRGTGEAREQYF.

The chain joins TRBV2 to TRBJ2-5, with 10 bases fitting TRBD2. V trimming: 6 bases; J trimming: 3 bases; junction bases outside the gene matches: 4. Germline assignment: CDR1 SNHLY and CDR2 FYNNEI. The CDR3 runs to 14 residues. The CDR3 bases are TGTGCCAGCAGGGGAAGCGGGAGGGAAGAGACCCAGTACTTC. It is translated as CASRGSGREETQYF.

With respect to this clonotype: A much larger clone lies one base from this, so it may be a read error. Here the CDR3 omits its conserved ending phenylalanine or tryptophan, so a read error is the likely source. V gene TRBV28 combines with J gene TRBJ1-5; D unresolved. CDR1 is MDHEN, CDR2 SYDVKM, per germline. V shed 3 bases and J shed 6 bases, with 6 bases lying between them. The CDR3 length is 12 residues. CDR3: CASSLVGQPQHS. The CDR3 DNA follows: TGTGCCAGCAGTTTGGTGGGTCAGCCCCAGCATTCT.

The chain links TRBV7-8 to TRBJ1-2, with 8 bases lining up with TRBD1. CDR3 size: 14 residues. After removal of 5 bases from V and 4 bases from J, the junction contained 6 bases not matched to a gene. Germline CDR1 and CDR2: SGHVS and FQNEAQ. The CDR3 sequence is CASSTYRGGYGYTF. In DNA form, the CDR3 reads TGTGCCAGCAGCACCTACAGGGGGGGCTATGGCTACACCTTC.

This chain links TRBV15 with TRBJ2-1, with D hard to call. CDR1 is LNHNV, CDR2 YYDKDF, per germline (reference sequence). The ends were cut back, 0 bases at V and 1 base at J, with 7 bases in the middle. The CDR3 contains 15 residues. The CDR3 DNA reads TGTGCCACCAGCAGAGAGGCAGCTTCCTACAATGAGCAGTTCTTC. As protein: CATSREAASYNEQFF.

The chain carries TRBV7-8 and TRBJ2-7, with D hard to call. The CDR3 spans 15 residues. Germline CDR1 SGHVS, CDR2 FQNEAQ. Trimming took 3 bases from V and 3 from J, leaving 15 bases between them. CDR3 DNA sequence: TGTGCCAGCAGCTTGGATGGCCAGGCGCACTACGAGCAGTACTTC. Amino acid sequence: CASSLDGQAHYEQYF.

The chain is built from TRBV2 and TRBJ2-7; D uncertain. V lost 8 bases to trimming and J lost 2 bases, with 10 bases between them. Germline CDR1 and CDR2: SNHLY and FYNNEI. The CDR3 totals 12 residues. CDR3 loop: CASRTSTYEQYF. Written as DNA, the CDR3 is TGTGCCAGCCGGACCTCGACCTACGAGCAGTACTTC.

The genes are TRBV7-2 and TRBJ2-1, with TRBD2 matching over 8 bases. V lost 7 bases, J lost 7 bases, and 12 bases stayed unmatched. Germline V gives CDR1 SGHTA, CDR2 FQGNSA. The length of the CDR3 is 15 residues. CDR3: CASTFGGGLGNEQFF. The CDR3 bases are TGTGCCAGCACTTTCGGGGGGGGGCTGGGAAATGAGCAGTTCTTC.

The J gene is TRBJ2-7, the V gene TRBV7-9; 11 bases align to TRBD1. This CDR3 region has 15 residues. The germline V gene encodes CDR1 SEHNR and CDR2 FQNEAQ (reference sequence). Germline trimming cut 5 bases from V and 4 bases from J; bases unmatched to any gene: 7. This chain's CDR3 is CASSPGQGGKYEQYF. The CDR3 DNA reads TGTGCCAGCAGCCCGGGACAGGGGGGAAAATACGAGCAGTACTTC.

This sequence joins TRBV15 and TRBJ2-5; the D gene is possibly TRBD2 (5 bases). The CDR3 is 15 amino acids. The germline CDR1 and CDR2 sequences are LNHNV and YYDKDF (reference sequence). V was pared by 0 bases and J by 0 bases, with 8 bases between. The CDR3 region is CATSRDRRYQETQYF. The CDR3 DNA reads TGTGCCACCAGCAGAGATAGGAGGTACCAAGAGACCCAGTACTTC.